Following are 21 T cell receptor beta chains from one sample sequenced in a study of T-cell reconstitution after alpha-beta-depleted transplantation in children. The study's findings and limits: After one year, T-cell counts and TCRbeta diversity mostly came from new T cells.

No antigens are known for them. TCRbeta library construction was performed incorporating unique molecular identifiers. Each CDR3 protein is one row after TCRdb ran MiXCR on the PCR reads. The table records some 300,000 distinct CDR3 sequences, roughly 7.8% of them present only once. The sample in question was peripheral blood, obtained 360 days after TCRalphabeta/CD19-depleted stem cell transplant. The source is a female patient under 10 years old who had a stem cell transplant for Fanconi anemia, so the T cells may come from the graft donor.

This clonotype showed up many times. The chain is built from TRBV20-1 and TRBJ2-5; D remains ambiguous. CDR3 size: 12 residues. Trimming left V 6 bases short and J 2 bases short, with 10 bases between. Germline CDR1 and CDR2: DFQATT and SNEGSKA (reference sequence). CDR3 sequence (DNA): TGCAGTGCGGGGAATCAACAAGAGACCCAGTACTTC. Amino acids: CSAGNQQETQYF.

The genes are TRBV5-1 and TRBJ1-4, with D hard to call. Trimming removed 4 bases at V and 2 bases at J, with 12 bases between. Germline values: CDR1 SGHRS, CDR2 YFSETQ. The CDR3 is 15 residues long. CDR3 DNA: TGCGCCAGCAGCACTACCGACACCACTAATGAAAAACTGTTTTTT. Amino acid sequence: CASSTTDTTNEKLFF.

The genes are TRBV29-1 and TRBJ2-2, with D perhaps being TRBD1 or TRBD2 (6 bases each). Between the trimmed V and J ends, which lost 3 bases and 7 bases, there was a span of 18 bases. CDR3 size: 15 residues. Germline assignment: CDR1 SQVTM and CDR2 ANQGSEA. CDR3 DNA sequence: TGCAGCGTTGAGGGGGGCAGGGGAACGGGCGGGGAGCTGTTTTTT. This codes for CSVEGGRGTGGELFF.

This clonotype has ten or more counts. V usage is TRBV6-2 or TRBV6-3 and J usage is TRBJ1-6, with D hard to call. Germline CDR1 and CDR2: MNHEY and SVGEGT. V lost 2 bases and J lost 8, with 7 bases in between. The CDR3 is 13 amino acids. The CDR3 DNA reads TGTGCCAGCAGTTACATATTGGATTCACCCCTCCACTTT. It codes for CASSYILDSPLHF.

The table lists this clonotype with many counts. The CDR3 sequence: CASSPTSRFPDNEQFF. The CDR3 nucleotides are TGTGCCAGCAGCCCGACTAGCAGGTTCCCCGACAATGAGCAGTTCTTC. The V call is TRBV7-9, the J call TRBJ2-1; TRBD2 matches 7 bases. J lost 5 bases, V lost 5 bases, and 12 bases had no gene match. This CDR3 contains 16 residues. Germline assignment: CDR1 SEHNR and CDR2 FQNEAQ (reference sequence).

This clonotype has more than one count but fewer than ten. This may come from a read error, since a much larger clone is one base off. The rearrangement joins TRBV12-3 or TRBV12-4 to TRBJ2-3, with 13 positions matching TRBD2. This CDR3 spans 18 amino acids. CDR3 nucleotides: TGTGCCATCAGTTTAGAAGTGGGACTAGCGGGGAGCAAGGGTACGCAGTATTTT. Protein product: CAISLEVGLAGSKGTQYF.

In regard to this clonotype: A single base separates this from a much larger clone, so it may be a read error. The rearrangement links TRBV29-1 to TRBJ2-7; 8 nucleotides match TRBD2. Germline CDR1 and CDR2: SQVTM and ANQGSEA. The CDR3 length is 12 residues. Trimming cost V 7 bases and J 6 bases; bases outside gene matches: 8. This chain's CDR3 is CSGGRGGGEQYF. CDR3 bases: TGCAGCGGGGGACGGGGGGGAGGCGAGCAGTACTTC.

This clonotype was seen many times. The genes are TRBV5-6 and TRBJ2-2; possibly TRBD2 for D (5 bases). V lost 4 bases and J 8 bases, leaving 9 bases between the germline ends. In germline, CDR1 is SGHDT, CDR2 YYEEEE. The CDR3 loop spans 12 amino acids. The CDR3 nucleotides are TGTGCCAGCAGCCCCGAGGGAGGGGAGCTGTTTTTT. Amino acid sequence: CASSPEGGELFF.

This clonotype was observed many times. The chain uses TRBV3-1 and TRBJ2-7, with D perhaps matching TRBD2 (6 bases). The CDR3 contains 15 residues. The germline CDR1 and CDR2 sequences are LGHDT and YNNKEL (reference sequence). Trimming took 3 bases from V and 4 from J, leaving 16 bases between them. The CDR3 sequence is CASSHGGTLLYEQYF. CDR3 bases: TGTGCCAGCAGCCATGGCGGGACCCTTCTTTACGAGCAGTACTTC.

Many counts were recorded for this clonotype. The rearrangement uses TRBV10-3 and TRBJ2-3; D is possibly TRBD1 (5 bases). This CDR3 spans 15 amino acids. Germline-derived CDR1 and CDR2 are ENHRY and SYGVKD. The germline V and J ends were trimmed by 3 bases and 5 bases, with 15 bases remaining between them. Here the CDR3 DNA reads TGTGCCATCAGTGACCAAGGACCAGGACAAGATACGCAGTATTTT. It yields the protein CAISDQGPGQDTQYF.

There are many counts of this clonotype. The J gene is TRBJ2-3, the V gene TRBV7-3; D possibly corresponds to TRBD2 (5 bases). CDR1 is SGHTA, CDR2 FQGTGA, per germline. V gave up 1 base and J gave up 8 bases, with 7 bases separating them. The CDR3 is 12 residues long. CDR3 DNA: TGTGCCAGCAGCTTAATCCGGGGTACGCAGTATTTT. Encoded protein: CASSLIRGTQYF.

This clonotype was picked up many times. This chain uses TRBV7-9 with TRBJ2-3; 12 bases fit TRBD2. Germline CDR1 and CDR2: SEHNR and FQNEAQ (reference sequence). Germline trimming cut 6 bases from V and 11 bases from J; bases unmatched to any gene: 9. The CDR3 runs 14 residues. The CDR3 nucleotides read TGTGCCAGCAGTCGGACTAGCGGGGAAAGGTTGCAGTATTTT. Translating gives CASSRTSGERLQYF.

This clonotype was picked up many times. This chain links TRBV5-1 with TRBJ2-6; D gene uncertain. Trimming stripped 0 bases from V and 1 base from J, with 8 bases between. The CDR3 sequence is 16 residues long. Germline CDR1 SGHRS, CDR2 YFSETQ. The CDR3 reads CASSLAYRSGANVLTF. The CDR3 DNA is TGCGCCAGCAGCTTGGCTTATCGGTCTGGGGCCAACGTCCTGACTTTC. Variable domain in full (rest from reference TRBV5-1 and TRBJ2-6): KAGVTQTPRYLIKTRGQQVTLSCSPISGHRSVSWYQQTPGQGLQFLFEYFSETQRNKGNFPGRFSGRQFSNSRSEMNVSTLELGDSALYLCASSLAYRSGANVLTFGAGSRLTVL.

This clonotype was detected many times. The chain has TRBV5-5 and TRBJ2-1; D gene uncertain. The CDR3 is made up of 15 amino acids. The ends were cut back, 2 bases at V and 1 base at J, with 10 bases in the middle. CDR1 is SGHKS and CDR2 is YYEKEE in the germline V gene (reference sequence). The CDR3 DNA sequence: TGTGCCAGCAGCTTCCCCGGGCGGTCCTACAATGAGCAGTTCTTC. This codes for CASSFPGRSYNEQFF.

In its sample, this clonotype was seen many times. The rearrangement joins TRBV20-1 to TRBJ2-1, with 7 bases lining up with TRBD2. The V and J ends lost 8 bases and 9 bases, in that order; junction bases with no gene match: 7. The CDR3 covers 11 residues. Germline CDR1 and CDR2: DFQATT and SNEGSKA (reference sequence). CDR3 bases: TGCAGTCCAAGTCGGGAGGTTGAGCAGTTCTTC. Protein sequence: CSPSREVEQFF.

V gene TRBV5-1 combines with J gene TRBJ1-5; D unclear. V was pared by 2 bases and J by 7 bases, with 7 bases between. The CDR3 is 12 amino acids. Germline-derived CDR1 and CDR2 are SGHRS and YFSETQ. CDR3 amino acids: CASSFGSQPQHF. CDR3 nucleotide sequence: TGCGCCAGCAGCTTTGGGAGCCAGCCCCAGCATTTT.

This clonotype has at least ten counts. The chain links TRBV24-1 to TRBJ2-1; 8 bases are a match to TRBD1. CDR3 size: 13 residues. Germline V lookup: CDR1 KGHDR, CDR2 SFDVKD. The trim removed 10 bases at V and 11 bases at J, leaving 12 bases unmatched. This CDR3 reads CATSGTGGPKQFF. CDR3 in DNA: TGTGCCACGTCCGGGACAGGCGGACCGAAGCAGTTCTTC.

Many counts were recorded for this clonotype. The rearrangement uses TRBV12-3 or TRBV12-4 and TRBJ2-5, with TRBD1 matching 7 bases. The CDR3 has 13 residues. J was trimmed by 3 bases and V by 4 bases; bases with no gene match: 2. This CDR3 is CASSSGTEETQYF. Written as DNA, the CDR3 is TGTGCCAGCAGTTCCGGGACAGAAGAGACCCAGTACTTC.

This clonotype was counted at least ten times. V is TRBV4-3 and J is TRBJ2-2; 10 bases are a match to TRBD1. The CDR3 is made up of 17 amino acids. The V segment lost 0 bases and the J segment 9 bases; nucleotides outside the gene matches: 10. Germline values: CDR1 LGHNA, CDR2 YSLEER. DNA of the CDR3: TGCGCCAGCAGCCAAGATCTTGGGGGGACAGGGGCGTGGGAGCTGTTTTTT. This gives the protein CASSQDLGGTGAWELFF.

Turning to this clonotype: The CDR3 does not end in the conserved phenylalanine or tryptophan, so this is likely a read error. The DNA is omitted, as the CDR3 cannot be located on it reliably, and the CDR3 follows TCRdb's listing. This CDR3 is CASTTIPHPL. The chain couples TRBV21-1 to TRBJ2-4; TRBD1, as called in the table, went unchecked against the DNA. TRBV21-1 is a known pseudogene. The CDR3 sequence runs 10 residues, both termini included.

A few counts support this clonotype. The junction departs from the called germline gene at one end, perhaps through a read error. V is TRBV29-1 and J is TRBJ2-7; 8 bases map to TRBD1. The CDR3 spans 14 residues. Germline V gives CDR1 SQVTM, CDR2 ANQGSEA. This chain's CDR3 is CSVEDRGSSYEQYF. CDR3 bases: TGCAGCGTGGAAGACAGGGGCAGCTCCTACGAGCAGTACTTC.